A single sample is the source of the 14 T cell receptor beta chains below, sequenced in a study of blood T cell repertoires in COVID-19. Some clones are missing from TCRdb's copy, which holds only in-frame ones; the method was immunoSEQ multiplex PCR. The sample consists of about 220,000 clones, around 84% of them appearing once. The specimen was peripheral blood. These receptors were taken from a human donor in a cohort sampled during active COVID-19.

The chain carries TRBV5-1 and TRBJ1-5; 7 nucleotides line up with TRBD1. Germline assignment: CDR1 SGHRS and CDR2 YFSETQ. CDR3 length: 17 residues. J gave up 0 bases and V 2 bases, and 8 bases lay outside the gene matches. The CDR3 region has the DNA TGCGCCAGCAGCTTTTCGGCGACAGGGCCTAGCAATCAGCCCCAGCATTTT. This sequence encodes CASSFSATGPSNQPQHF.

The rearrangement links TRBV27 to TRBJ1-2; 7 bases are shared with TRBD1. Germline CDR1 and CDR2: MNHEY and SMNVEV (reference sequence). This CDR3 has 14 amino acids. V dropped 1 base and J dropped 4; count of bases not matched to a gene: 3. CDR3 protein: CASSLLEGAYGYTF. The DNA of the CDR3 is TGTGCCAGCAGTTTATTAGAGGGGGCCTATGGCTACACCTTC.

The chain employs TRBV7-2 and TRBJ2-3, with D possibly TRBD2 on 7 matching bases. CDR3 length: 15 residues. V was shortened by 7 bases and J by 4 bases, with 18 bases between the two germline ends. CDR1 is SGHTA and CDR2 is FQGNSA in the germline V gene. Here the CDR3 reads CASTPGRGGSDTQYF. CDR3 bases: TGTGCCAGCACCCCGGGGAGGGGGGGATCAGATACGCAGTATTTT.

This clone appeared many times. V and J are TRBV5-4 and TRBJ1-3, with a possible D match to TRBD1 (6 bases). This CDR3 is 15 amino acids long. The V and J ends lost 1 base and 2 bases respectively, with 10 bases between them. Germline V gene data show CDR1 as SGHNT and CDR2 as YYREEE (reference sequence). CDR3 region: CASSLRGSTGNTIYF. The CDR3 DNA reads as TGTGCCAGCAGCTTGAGGGGGAGTACTGGAAACACCATATATTTT.

This rearrangement joins TRBV4-2 to TRBJ2-2; 8 bases are a match to TRBD2. The germline gives CDR1 LGHNA, CDR2 YNFKEQ. Trimming took 3 bases from V and 2 from J; bases not matched to a gene: 11. The CDR3 has 18 residues. CDR3 coding DNA: TGTGCCAGCAGCCAGGGGTCTGCCAGCGGGGGTAACACCGGGGAGCTGTTTTTT. This translates into CASSQGSASGGNTGELFF.

The CDR3 coding sequence is TGTGCCAGCAGCTCGCCGGGACTCACTAAGGAGACCCAGTACTTC. It encodes CASSSPGLTKETQYF. The V gene is TRBV5-6, the J gene TRBJ2-5; D is possibly TRBD2 (6 bases). The V and J ends lost 3 bases and 5 bases respectively, with 17 bases between them. CDR1 is SGHDT and CDR2 is YYEEEE in the germline V gene. The CDR3 is 15 residues long.

This clone was seen at least ten times. The chain has TRBV28 and TRBJ1-5; no firm D call. The V end lost 7 bases, the J end lost 4 bases, and 8 bases lay between the germline ends. CDR3 length: 12 amino acids. Germline V CDR1 and CDR2: MDHEN, SYDVKM. The CDR3, as DNA: TGTGCCAGCAAAAGGAGTAATCAGCCCCAGCATTTT. It is translated as CASKRSNQPQHF.

The rearrangement links TRBV28 to TRBJ1-2, with D possibly matching TRBD1 (6 bases). The CDR3 has 13 residues. Trimming took off 4 bases at V and 6 bases at J, with 12 bases between the two ends. The germline gives CDR1 MDHEN, CDR2 SYDVKM. Here the CDR3 reads CASSWFGGDGYTF. DNA for the CDR3: TGTGCCAGCAGTTGGTTTGGGGGCGATGGCTACACCTTC.

The gene calls are TRBV4-3 and TRBJ2-5, with 13 bases identical to TRBD2. CDR1 LGHNA and CDR2 YSLEER come from the germline V gene. Trimming cost V 1 base and J 2 bases; bases outside gene matches: 1. The CDR3 runs 16 residues. CDR3 coding DNA: TGCGCCAGCAGCCAAGGGACTAGCGGGGGACAAGAGACCCAGTACTTC. This sequence encodes CASSQGTSGGQETQYF.

A remark on this clone: A much larger clone is a single base away; this may be a read error. Other DNA variants within this sample encode the same CDR3. The CDR3 coding sequence is TGTGCCAGCAGTGACGACAGCTACGAGCAGTACTTC. Translated: CASSDDSYEQYF. The chain is built from TRBV6-1 and TRBJ2-7; weak D call: TRBD1 (5 bases). Deletions cut 3 bases from V and 3 bases from J, with 6 bases between. The CDR3 spans 12 residues. CDR1 and CDR2 (germline): MNHNS, SASEGT.

The chain carries TRBV18 and TRBJ1-1, with D possibly TRBD1 on 5 matching bases. The V end was cut by 3 bases, the J end by 2 bases, with 13 bases between. Germline V gives CDR1 KGHSH, CDR2 LQKENI. The CDR3 runs 15 residues. The CDR3 sequence is CASSPPRGVNTEAFF. CDR3 coding DNA: TGTGCCAGCTCACCTCCCCGGGGGGTTAACACTGAAGCTTTCTTT. Variable domain in full (rest from reference TRBV18 and TRBJ1-1): NAGVMQNPRHLVRRRGQEARLRCSPMKGHSHVYWYRQLPEEGLKFMVYLQKENIIDESGMPKERFSAEFPKEGPSILRIQQVVRGDSAAYFCASSPPRGVNTEAFFGQGTRLTVV.

The chain combines TRBV28 with TRBJ2-4, with 8 bases fitting TRBD1. J gave up 1 base and V 10 bases, and 18 bases lay outside the gene matches. The CDR3 consists of 18 residues. Germline CDR1 reads MDHEN; CDR2 reads SYDVKM. The CDR3 DNA follows: TGTGCCACCCGTGGACCAGGGGGCTTTCGGCGTGCCAAAAACATTCAGTACTTC. It translates to CATRGPGGFRRAKNIQYF.

This chain's CDR3 is CASSIRSGITDTQYF. CDR3 coding DNA: TGTGCCAGTAGTATACGTAGCGGCATCACAGATACGCAGTATTTT. The chain joins TRBV19 to TRBJ2-3; D perhaps matches TRBD2 (6 bases). Trimming pared 2 bases from V and 2 bases from J, leaving 11 bases between. The CDR3 extends over 15 amino acids. The germline V gene encodes CDR1 LNHDA and CDR2 SQIVND (reference sequence). Filled out from reference TRBV19 and TRBJ2-3, the complete variable domain reads DGGITQSPKYLFRKEGQNVTLSCEQNLNHDAMYWYRQDPGQGLRLIYYSQIVNDFQKGDIAEGYSVSREKKESFPLTVTSAQKNPTAFYLCASSIRSGITDTQYFGPGTRLTVL.

This sequence joins TRBV24-1 and TRBJ2-1, with D tentatively TRBD1 (5 bases). Trimming left V 5 bases short and J 2 bases short, with 12 bases between. The germline gives CDR1 KGHDR, CDR2 SFDVKD. This CDR3 region has 15 residues. CDR3 sequence: CATSGISGPYNEQFF. In DNA, the CDR3 is TGTGCCACCAGTGGTATTTCAGGGCCCTACAATGAGCAGTTCTTC.